This T cell receptor beta chain was captured in a study of T cells in Graves' hyperthyroidism and ophthalmopathy. Uncontrolled infection, other autoimmune disease, pregnancy or lactation disqualified patients from enrolment. Using over 8.5 ml of fresh peripheral blood, PBMCs were prepared. Amplified TCR beta CDR3 regions derived from RNA transcripts. When the TCR CDR3 underwent first-round RT-PCR, the HTBI primer set was used. TCRdb redid the calling of the multiplex PCR reads with MiXCR, one entry per CDR3 protein. The sample consists of 250,000 to 300,000 distinct CDR3 sequences, roughly a fifth of them appearing once. General study findings and limits: Ophthalmopathy could be told apart from stable hyperthyroidism with a 13 V-J model. Ophthalmopathy onset followed model prediction by a median about six months.

To note about this clonotype: The antigen remains undetermined.

Looked up from germline, CDR1 is SGHNT and CDR2 is YENEEA. Trimming left V 5 bases short and J 1 base short, with 15 bases between. This CDR3 has 16 amino acids. Sequenced: blood. The chain has TRBV11-3 and TRBJ1-5, with D possibly matching TRBD1 (5 bases). This clonotype was obtained from a man in his fifties or sixties with Graves' ophthalmopathy. CDR3 bases: TGTGCCAGCAGCCGCAATGCGGGGGGAAGCAATCAGCCCCAGCATTTT. Translated: CASSRNAGGSNQPQHF.